The T cell receptor beta chain described here comes from a study of shared clonotypes between healthy human individuals. Germline assignment: CDR1 ENHRY and CDR2 SYGVKD. The CDR3 loop spans 12 amino acids. Assay: immunoSEQ multiplex PCR; the TCRdb copy retains only in-frame clones and omits some. The sample consists of roughly 2.5 million clones, about 92% of them appearing once. Comment on this clone: Other nucleotide sequences in the sample specify the same CDR3.

Sequencing input: naive CD4+ T cells sorted from blood. As for subset: CD45RA+ positively selected. The sequence was collected from a man aged 18 to 29 in good health. The rearrangement joins TRBV10-3 to TRBJ2-5; D is ambiguous. The J call could be wrong; TRBJ2-7 is a better fit for the DNA end. In nucleotides, the CDR3 is TGTGCCATCAGTGATGGGGACTACGAGCAGTACTTC. Its translation: CAISDGDYEQYF.